The rows below give T cell receptor beta chains drawn from one sample of a study of blood T cell repertoires in COVID-19. The table came from immunoSEQ multiplex PCR; TCRdb's copy has only in-frame clones and leaves some out. The sample carries 80,000 to 100,000 clones, roughly 90% recorded once. The sequenced material came from peripheral blood. These receptors were obtained from a human donor with active COVID-19. The donor label of this sample is uncertain. CDR3s leave out the opening cysteine and the closing phenylalanine or tryptophan. D genes are given only for firm matches.

j_call	d_call	v_call	cdr3_aa
TRBJ1-1	TRBD1	TRBV25-1	ASRGQGASVNTEAF
TRBJ1-4	.	TRBV19	ASSRSFNEKLF
TRBJ2-2	TRBD2	TRBV19	ASSTFPGLAGWANTGELF
TRBJ1-3	.	TRBV7-6	ASSLRGSISGNTIY
TRBJ1-5	TRBD1	TRBV18	ASSSTGGENSNQPQH
TRBJ2-7	.	TRBV6-1	ASSDFIRAGYEQY
TRBJ2-1	TRBD2	TRBV9	ASSVVSGGASYNEQF
TRBJ2-2	TRBD1	TRBV5-1	ASSWRTGANTGELF
TRBJ1-1	.	TRBV2	ASSDPRRRTEAF
TRBJ1-1	.	TRBV6-1	ASSENYQGTPNTEAF
TRBJ1-2	.	TRBV9	ASSAPPHRVLGYGYT
TRBJ2-3	TRBD2	TRBV28	ATDGRGRSDTQY
TRBJ1-3	.	TRBV11-2	ASSPKGLRSSGNTIY
TRBJ1-1	.	TRBV18	ASSPIPWNTEAF
TRBJ2-5	TRBD2	TRBV9	ASSAGTSGDQETQY
TRBJ1-1	.	TRBV6-2/TRBV6-3	ASSYGGRAF
TRBJ1-6	.	TRBV6-5	ASSRGGVWSPLH
TRBJ2-7	.	TRBV6-1	ASSEGGSRYEQY
TRBJ2-1	TRBD1	TRBV6-6	ASSSTGGGSRNEQF
TRBJ2-3	.	TRBV2	ASRWGLTDTQY
TRBJ2-7	.	TRBV9	ASRGRDNYKNEQY
TRBJ1-3	.	TRBV5-5	ASSLRAINSGNTIY
TRBJ1-4	TRBD1	TRBV27	ASRDSGATNEKLF
TRBJ1-2	TRBD1	TRBV5-1	ASSLVLEGASGYT
TRBJ1-2	.	TRBV7-9	ASSLALGAGYT
TRBJ2-7	.	TRBV24-1	ATSDGYQQY
TRBJ2-3	TRBD2	TRBV6-2/TRBV6-3	ASSYLGVAGGGTDTQY
TRBJ2-1	.	TRBV9	ASSVAVAGSYNEQF
TRBJ1-3	.	TRBV4-1	ASSQRGGGHWLKTGNTIY
TRBJ2-6	.	TRBV19	ASSSLAGGANVLT
TRBJ2-2	TRBD2	TRBV3-1/TRBV3-2	ASSQDLVERGGRFTGELF
TRBJ2-5	.	TRBV29-1	SVDPDRNQETQY
TRBJ2-3	.	TRBV15	ATSRGGSSTDTQY
TRBJ1-4	.	TRBV29-1	SAASGGIEKLF
TRBJ2-5	.	TRBV18	ASSPRRGASETQY
TRBJ2-3	.	TRBV7-9	ASDRRGHTDTQY
TRBJ2-3	.	TRBV4-3	ASSQVWGRRTDTQY
TRBJ1-2	.	TRBV7-2	ASSGNYRESYGYT